This T cell receptor beta chain derives from a study of cytomegalovirus exposure and HLA in healthy donors. The PCR contained 60 Vbeta and 13 Jbeta primers. Clones were read by immunoSEQ multiplex PCR, and TCRdb kept only the in-frame ones, dropping some. The sample has 100,000 or so clones; 60% to 75% are singletons. V lost 7 bases and J 1 base, leaving 13 bases between the germline ends. The CDR3 is made up of 14 amino acids. Germline loops: CDR1 MNHEY, CDR2 SVGAGI. The chain employs TRBV6-5 and TRBJ1-1; perhaps TRBD1 as D (5 bases). The sample was PBMCs. The receptor comes from a woman aged 40 to 50 in good health and CMV-seronegative. The CDR3, as DNA: TGTGCCAGCACCGCGGGACGGACGAACACTGAAGCTTTCTTT. This sequence encodes CASTAGRTNTEAFF.